This T cell receptor beta chain was identified in a study of somatic mutations in cytotoxic T cells in rheumatoid arthritis. The CDR3 runs 14 residues. The V end was cut by 1 base, the J end by 5 bases, with 12 bases between. The germline gives CDR1 SGHTS, CDR2 YDEGEE. This clone was counted once. The antigen is not known. Data came from immunoSEQ multiplex PCR; TCRdb stores just in-frame clones and leaves some out. The data show 2,000 to 3,000 clones, with roughly 80% seen just once and under 65% held by the top ten. General study findings and limits: Between rheumatoid arthritis patients and age-matched healthy controls, CD8+ T-cell clonality showed no significant difference.

This sequence was found in a man in his 60s with rheumatoid arthritis. The specimen sequenced was CD8+ T cells sorted from blood. The V call is TRBV5-8, the J call TRBJ2-5; no firm D call. The CDR3 spells CASSLSVSEETQYF. CDR3 coding DNA: TGTGCCAGCAGCTTGTCGGTTTCGGAGGAGACCCAGTACTTC.